This TCR beta chain was recorded in a study of beta chain features in type 1 diabetes. The sample holds a few counts of this clone. Deletions cut 4 bases from V and 10 bases from J, with 14 bases between. This CDR3 has 13 amino acids. Germline values: CDR1 GTSNPN, CDR2 SVGIG (reference sequence). The isolated RNA, all of it, was reverse transcribed, so expressed TCRB transcripts were what got sequenced. TCRdb's table, derived via immunoSEQ multiplex PCR, lists solely in-frame clones and lacks some. Found here are roughly 500,000 clones, approximately 10% of them singletons; the top ten hold 0.045% to 0.05%.

The chain has TRBV30 and TRBJ1-6, with D uncertain. Sequenced input: naive CD4+ T cells from blood. This clonotype was sampled from a young woman in good health. The CDR3 region has the DNA TGTGCCTGGATGCCTCCGTTGGGATCACCCCTCCACTTT. Translating it yields CAWMPPLGSPLHF.